This T cell receptor (beta chain) was sequenced for a study of cytomegalovirus exposure and HLA in healthy donors. This CDR3 spans 15 amino acids. Trimming took off 3 bases at V and 3 bases at J, with 12 bases between the two ends. Per germline, CDR1 MDHEN and CDR2 SYDVKM. The primer mix had 60 Vbeta and 13 Jbeta primers. The data were produced by immunoSEQ multiplex PCR, yet TCRdb's version contains in-frame clones alone and is incomplete. The table lists roughly 220,000 clones, more than 65% of them singletons. The V and J genes are TRBV28 and TRBJ2-1; possibly TRBD2 for D (6 bases). Specimen: PBMCs. This TCR came from a man aged 50 or older in good health and CMV-seronegative. Here the CDR3 DNA reads TGTGCCAGCAGTTTCGTGCGGGGAGACTACAATGAGCAGTTCTTC. This translates into CASSFVRGDYNEQFF.